This T cell receptor beta chain was captured by sequencing in a study of T cell repertoires in cytomegalovirus infection. In regard to this clonotype: Antigen: not known.

Using its own MiXCR run on the reads, TCRdb lists one record per CDR3 protein. The data show a few hundred thousand distinct CDR3 sequences, under 45% seen once. The CDR3 contains 18 residues. J lost 4 bases, V lost 3 bases, and 15 bases had no gene match. Germline V gene data show CDR1 as SGHVS and CDR2 as FQNEAQ. The sample here was cultured PBMCs, taken from culture after CMV antigen stimulation. The rearrangement joins TRBV7-8 to TRBJ2-5, with TRBD2 matching 9 bases. This clonotype was obtained from a human donor in good health (CMV status not recorded). Some clones in this sample may be carry-over from other donors' samples. The CDR3 region is CASSFYGAGGRGRETQYF. CDR3 nucleotide sequence: TGTGCCAGCAGCTTTTACGGAGCGGGAGGCCGGGGAAGAGAGACCCAGTACTTC. Based on the CDR3 plus reference TRBV7-8 and TRBJ2-5, the full variable domain is GAGVSQSPRYKVAKRGQDVALRCDPISGHVSLFWYQQALGQGPEFLTYFQNEAQLDKSGLPSDRFFAERPEGSVSTLKIQRTQQEDSAVYLCASSFYGAGGRGRETQYFGPGTRLLVL.